This entry features one TCR beta chain sequence. Its antigen is currently unknown. The data are from a study of T-cell reconstitution after alpha-beta-depleted transplantation in children. Trimming at V came to 5 bases and at J to 2 bases, leaving 4 bases not matched to a gene. This CDR3 contains 15 residues. Germline CDR1 reads MNHNS; CDR2 reads SASEGT. Preparation of the TCRbeta library was carried out with unique molecular identifiers. TCRdb reprocessed the PCR reads via MiXCR and lists one record per CDR3 protein. Found here are around 490,000 distinct CDR3 sequences, about an eighth of them singletons; the top ten hold about 15%. Study outcomes and limitations: The authors attributed T-cell counts and diversity one year after transplant mostly to newly produced T cells. There were reportedly several hundred expanded graft clones from which alpha-beta T cells came about two months after transplant. Diversity of TCRbeta at day 60 was high in some patients, arising from surviving recipient T cells and thymic progenitors.

The sample here was PBMCs, mostly from graft donor cells, taken 180 days after TCRalphabeta/CD19-depleted stem cell transplant. This rearrangement joins TRBV6-1 to TRBJ1-2; TRBD1 agrees at 11 bases. This clonotype originated in a female patient aged 2-10 years who had a stem cell transplant for aplastic anemia, so the T cells may come from the graft donor. CDR3 sequence: CASSHGTGGNYGYTF. CDR3 nucleotides: TGTGCCAGCAGTCATGGGACAGGGGGGAACTATGGCTACACCTTC.